This entry describes one T cell receptor beta chain. The CDR3 consists of 14 residues. CDR1 and CDR2 from the germline V gene are LGHNT and FRNRAP. The ends were cut back, 4 bases at V and 8 bases at J, with 14 bases in the middle. Original methodology: Nucleated cell number was recorded as an estimate derived from reference gene primer amplification. Produced via immunoSEQ multiplex PCR; TCRdb's table is partial and in-frame only. V and J calls and clone size follow that table, whereas D and trimming were derived from the DNA. This table has hundreds of thousands of clones, 90% appearing once. The data belong to a study of blood T cell repertoires in COVID-19. Whole-study context: Both acute and convalescent COVID-19 samples were obtained from the United States, Italy and Spain. In each case, the material was cDNA or gDNA derived from T cells, B-cell-depleted T cells, or PBMCs.

The TCR originated in a woman aged 18-29 years with acute or convalescent COVID-19. The rearrangement joins TRBV12-5 to TRBJ1-4; perhaps TRBD1 as D (5 bases). The sequencing input was peripheral blood. The CDR3 region is CASGSGFREEKLFF. CDR3 nucleotide sequence: TGTGCTAGTGGTTCAGGGTTTCGGGAGGAAAAACTGTTTTTT.